This record covers a single TCR beta chain. The antigen is unknown. V lost 6 bases, J lost 5 bases, and 6 bases stayed unmatched. The CDR3 length is 16 residues. Germline V gives CDR1 MDHEN, CDR2 SYDVKM. The data are from a study of beta chain features in type 1 diabetes. As for the study in general: The patient and healthy donor groups were comparable for age, gender and cell yields. Study-wide findings and caveats: Naive, central memory and Treg TCRB repertoires seemed to resemble each other more closely in patients than they did in healthy donors. Moderate yet significant TCRB CDR3 shortening was seen in Type 1 diabetes patients in all four CD4+ subsets.

Sequenced material consisted of expressed TCRB transcripts (all of the isolated RNA was reverse transcribed). Samples of naive, central memory and regulatory T cells yielded a mean of around 3.4 million reads. Assay used: immunoSEQ multiplex PCR; TCRdb lists only in-frame clones, some missing. The profile shows 600,000 to 700,000 clones, about an eighth of them singletons. Via CD45RO/CCR7/CD25/CD127/CD95/CD27, cells of the CD4+ naive, central memory, regulatory and stem cell-like memory subsets were sorted. The chain recombines TRBV28 with TRBJ2-3; 15 bases map to TRBD2. This receptor was obtained from a man aged 18 to 30 with type 1 diabetes. Sequenced input: naive CD4+ T cells from blood. The CDR3 loop is CASSPGTSGGRDTQYF. The DNA of the CDR3 is TGTGCCAGCAGCCCCGGGACTAGCGGGGGGCGAGATACGCAGTATTTT.